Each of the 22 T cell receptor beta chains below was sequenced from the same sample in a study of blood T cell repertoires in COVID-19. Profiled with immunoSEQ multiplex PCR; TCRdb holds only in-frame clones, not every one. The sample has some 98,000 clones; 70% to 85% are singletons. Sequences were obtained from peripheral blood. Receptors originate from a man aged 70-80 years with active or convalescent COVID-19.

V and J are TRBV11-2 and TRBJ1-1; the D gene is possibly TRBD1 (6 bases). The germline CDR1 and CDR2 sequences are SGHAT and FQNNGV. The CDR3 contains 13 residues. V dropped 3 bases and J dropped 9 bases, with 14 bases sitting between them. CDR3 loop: CASSFAGADKAFF. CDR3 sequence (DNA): TGTGCCAGCAGCTTTGCAGGGGCTGATAAAGCTTTCTTT.

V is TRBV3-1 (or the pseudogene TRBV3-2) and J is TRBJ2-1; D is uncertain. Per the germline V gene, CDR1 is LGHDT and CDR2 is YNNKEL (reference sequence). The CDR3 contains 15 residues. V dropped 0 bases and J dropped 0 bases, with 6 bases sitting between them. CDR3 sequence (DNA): TGTGCCAGCAGCCAAGACACTTACTCCTACAATGAGCAGTTCTTC. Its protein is CASSQDTYSYNEQFF.

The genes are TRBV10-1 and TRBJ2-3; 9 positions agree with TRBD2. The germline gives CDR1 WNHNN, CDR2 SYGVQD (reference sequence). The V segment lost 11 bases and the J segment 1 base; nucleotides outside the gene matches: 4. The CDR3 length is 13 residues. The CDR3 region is CAASSGGTDTQYF. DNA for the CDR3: TGCGCCGCGTCTAGCGGGGGCACAGATACGCAGTATTTT.

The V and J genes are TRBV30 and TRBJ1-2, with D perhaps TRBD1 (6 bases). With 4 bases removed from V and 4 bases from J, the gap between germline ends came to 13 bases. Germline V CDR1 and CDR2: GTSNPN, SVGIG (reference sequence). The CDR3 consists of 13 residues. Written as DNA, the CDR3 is TGTGCCTGGAATCCCGGACAGCTCTATGGCTACACCTTC. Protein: CAWNPGQLYGYTF.

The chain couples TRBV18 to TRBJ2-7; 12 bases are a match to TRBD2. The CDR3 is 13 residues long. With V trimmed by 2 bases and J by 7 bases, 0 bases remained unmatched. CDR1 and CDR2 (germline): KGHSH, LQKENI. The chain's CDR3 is CASSPGTSGEQYF. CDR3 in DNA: TGTGCCAGCTCACCAGGGACTAGCGGGGAGCAGTACTTC.

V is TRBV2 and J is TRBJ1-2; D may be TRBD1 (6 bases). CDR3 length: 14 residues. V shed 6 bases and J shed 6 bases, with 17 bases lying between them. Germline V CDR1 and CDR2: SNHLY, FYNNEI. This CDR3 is CASSGHTGRDGYTF. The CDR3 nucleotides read TGTGCCAGCAGCGGCCACACAGGGCGGGATGGCTACACCTTC.

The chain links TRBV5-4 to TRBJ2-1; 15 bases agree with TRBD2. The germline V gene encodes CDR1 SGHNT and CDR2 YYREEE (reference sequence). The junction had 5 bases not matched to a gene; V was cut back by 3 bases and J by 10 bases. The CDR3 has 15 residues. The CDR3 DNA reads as TGTGCCAGCAGCTCACCGGGACTAGCGGGGGGAGAGCAGTTCTTC. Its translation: CASSSPGLAGGEQFF.

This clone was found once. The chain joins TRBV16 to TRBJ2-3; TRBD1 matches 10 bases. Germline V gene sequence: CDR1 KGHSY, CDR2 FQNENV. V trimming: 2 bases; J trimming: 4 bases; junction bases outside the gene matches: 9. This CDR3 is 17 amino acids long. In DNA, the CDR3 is TGTGCCAGCAGCCAAGTGGGACAGGGGATGTTGGCAGATACGCAGTATTTT. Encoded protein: CASSQVGQGMLADTQYF.

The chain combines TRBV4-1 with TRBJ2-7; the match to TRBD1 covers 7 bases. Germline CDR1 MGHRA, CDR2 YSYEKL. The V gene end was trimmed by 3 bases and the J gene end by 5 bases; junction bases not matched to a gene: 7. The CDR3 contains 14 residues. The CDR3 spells CASSQPDRVHEQYF. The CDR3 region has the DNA TGCGCCAGCAGCCAGCCCGACAGGGTTCACGAGCAGTACTTC.

Here the CDR3 reads CASSSGAANEKLFF. Written as DNA, the CDR3 is TGCGCCAGCAGCTCGGGTGCGGCGAATGAAAAACTGTTTTTT. This rearrangement joins TRBV5-1 to TRBJ1-4; D not resolved. From germline, CDR1 is SGHRS and CDR2 YFSETQ. The CDR3 is made up of 14 amino acids. V was trimmed by 3 bases and J by 5 bases, leaving 11 bases between them.

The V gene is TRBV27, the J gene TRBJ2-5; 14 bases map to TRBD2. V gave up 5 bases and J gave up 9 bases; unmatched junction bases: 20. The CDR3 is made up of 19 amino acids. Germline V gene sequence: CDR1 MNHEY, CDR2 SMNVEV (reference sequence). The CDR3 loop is CASSARTSGGPGRGGAQYF. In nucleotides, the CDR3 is TGTGCCAGCAGTGCAAGGACTAGCGGGGGGCCGGGCCGCGGGGGGGCCCAGTACTTC.

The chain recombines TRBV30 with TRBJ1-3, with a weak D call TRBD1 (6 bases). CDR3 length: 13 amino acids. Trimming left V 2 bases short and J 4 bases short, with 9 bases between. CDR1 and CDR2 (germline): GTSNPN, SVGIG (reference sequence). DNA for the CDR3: TGTGCCTGGAGTCAGGGGTTCGGAAACACCATATATTTT. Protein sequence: CAWSQGFGNTIYF.

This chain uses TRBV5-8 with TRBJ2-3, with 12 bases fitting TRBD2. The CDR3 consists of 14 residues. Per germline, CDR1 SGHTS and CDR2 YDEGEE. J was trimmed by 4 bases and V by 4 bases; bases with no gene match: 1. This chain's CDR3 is CASSRLAGADTQYF. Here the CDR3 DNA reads TGTGCCAGCAGCCGACTAGCGGGGGCAGATACGCAGTATTTT.

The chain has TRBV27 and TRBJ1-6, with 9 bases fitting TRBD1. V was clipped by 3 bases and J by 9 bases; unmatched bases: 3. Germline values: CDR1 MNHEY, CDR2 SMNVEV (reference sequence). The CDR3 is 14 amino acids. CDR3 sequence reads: CASSFGTGSSPLHF. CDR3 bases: TGTGCCAGCAGTTTCGGGACAGGGTCTTCACCCCTCCACTTT.

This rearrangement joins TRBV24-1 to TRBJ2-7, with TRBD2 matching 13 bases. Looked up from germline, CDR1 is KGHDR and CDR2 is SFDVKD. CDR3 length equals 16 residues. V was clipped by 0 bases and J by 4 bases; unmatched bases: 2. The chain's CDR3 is CATSDLWTSGGYEQYF. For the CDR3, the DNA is TGTGCCACCAGTGATTTGTGGACTAGCGGGGGTTACGAGCAGTACTTC.

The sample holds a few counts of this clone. The CDR3 DNA follows: TGTGCCAGCTCACCGACAGGTAGTGGATATGAAAAACTGTTTTTT. This translates into CASSPTGSGYEKLFF. V usage is TRBV18 and J usage is TRBJ1-4; D is possibly TRBD1 (6 bases). The CDR3 loop spans 15 amino acids. Trimming cost V 3 bases and J 6 bases, with 14 bases left between them. Germline V gives CDR1 KGHSH, CDR2 LQKENI.

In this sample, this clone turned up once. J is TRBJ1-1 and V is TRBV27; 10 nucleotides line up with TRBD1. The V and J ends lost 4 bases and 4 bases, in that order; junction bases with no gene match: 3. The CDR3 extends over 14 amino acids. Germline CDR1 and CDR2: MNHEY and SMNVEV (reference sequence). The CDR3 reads CASSYRTGGTEAFF. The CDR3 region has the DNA TGTGCCAGCAGTTATCGGACAGGGGGCACTGAAGCTTTCTTT.

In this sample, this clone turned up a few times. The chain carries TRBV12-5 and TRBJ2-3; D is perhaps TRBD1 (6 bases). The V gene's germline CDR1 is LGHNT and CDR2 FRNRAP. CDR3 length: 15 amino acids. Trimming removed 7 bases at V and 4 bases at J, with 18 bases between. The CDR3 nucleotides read TGTGCTAGTGCTGCCTCCGGGACACGGGCAGATACGCAGTATTTT. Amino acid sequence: CASAASGTRADTQYF.

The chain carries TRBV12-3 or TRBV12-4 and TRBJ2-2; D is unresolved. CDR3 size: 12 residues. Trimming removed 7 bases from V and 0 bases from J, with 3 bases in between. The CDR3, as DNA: TGTGCCAGCAACACGAACACCGGGGAGCTGTTTTTT. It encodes CASNTNTGELFF.

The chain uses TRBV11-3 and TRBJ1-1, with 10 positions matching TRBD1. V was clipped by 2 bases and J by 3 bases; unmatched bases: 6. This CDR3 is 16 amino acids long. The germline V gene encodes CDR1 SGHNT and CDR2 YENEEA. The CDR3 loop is CASSLWLTGGHTEAFF. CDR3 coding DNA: TGTGCCAGCAGCTTATGGTTGACAGGGGGCCACACTGAAGCTTTCTTT. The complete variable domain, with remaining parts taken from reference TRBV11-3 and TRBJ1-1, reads EAGVVQSPRYKIIEKKQPVAFWCNPISGHNTLYWYLQNLGQGPELLIRYENEEAVDDSQLPKDRFSAERLKGVDSTLKIQPAELGDSAVYLCASSLWLTGGHTEAFFGQGTRLTVV.

CDR3 DNA sequence: TGTGCCAGCAAGGGGACAGGGGATGGGAGCTATGGCTACACCTTC. Translated: CASKGTGDGSYGYTF. The rearrangement joins TRBV7-2 to TRBJ1-2; 10 bases fit TRBD1. V gave up 7 bases and J gave up 4 bases; unmatched junction bases: 9. The germline CDR1 and CDR2 sequences are SGHTA and FQGNSA. The CDR3 covers 15 residues.

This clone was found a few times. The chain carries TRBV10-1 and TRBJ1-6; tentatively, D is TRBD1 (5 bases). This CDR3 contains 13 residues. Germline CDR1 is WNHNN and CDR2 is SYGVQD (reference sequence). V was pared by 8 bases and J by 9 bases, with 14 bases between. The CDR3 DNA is TGCGCCAGCGGGGCTACTAAGATTTCACCCCTCCACTTT. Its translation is CASGATKISPLHF.